Listed below are T cell receptor beta chains from one sample, sequenced in a study of blood T cell repertoires in COVID-19. Data came from immunoSEQ multiplex PCR; TCRdb stores just in-frame clones and leaves some out. Altogether around 120,000 clones are present, roughly 87% being singletons, with the ten largest covering 6.5% to 8.5%. The sample comprised peripheral blood. Every receptor here comes from a human donor in a cohort sampled during active COVID-19. The CDR3 runs from the conserved cysteine through the conserved F or W. Fields, in order: J gene, V gene, D gene, clone size, CDR3 DNA, CDR3 protein. D genes are given only for firm matches. Size values are once, few and many counts, or a class for expanded clones, and some rows have none.

TRBJ1-3,TRBV14,-,-,TGTGCCAGCAGCTCCCGCGGTAGAAACACCATATATTTT,CASSSRGRNTIYF
TRBJ2-3,TRBV14,TRBD1,-,TGTGCCAGTACAGGGGCTAGCACAGATACGCAGTATTTT,CASTGASTDTQYF
TRBJ2-4,TRBV6-5,-,-,TGTGCCAGCAATCACAGGGAAAACATTCAGTACTTC,CASNHRENIQYF
TRBJ2-5,TRBV10-2,-,once,TGCGCCAGCAGTGAGGAAGCGGTGATTCAAGAGACCCAGTACTTC,CASSEEAVIQETQYF
TRBJ1-1,TRBV7-3,-,-,TGTGCCAGCAGCTTGAGTACAGGCCAGAACACTGAAGCTTTCTTT,CASSLSTGQNTEAFF
TRBJ2-5,TRBV6-5,TRBD2,-,TGTGCCAGCAGCTACCCCTCCTCCAGCGGGAGAGAGACCCAGTACTTC,CASSYPSSSGRETQYF
TRBJ1-4,TRBV11-3,-,-,TGTGCCAGCAGCGGAGACAGTAATGAAAAACTGTTTTTT,CASSGDSNEKLFF
TRBJ1-3,TRBV5-1,TRBD1,-,TGCGCCAGCAGCCCGGCCCAGGGGGCTTATGGAAACACCATATATTTT,CASSPAQGAYGNTIYF
TRBJ2-6,TRBV28,-,-,TGTGCCAGCAGTTTACGGGGGACTGGGGCCAACGTCCTGACTTTC,CASSLRGTGANVLTF
TRBJ1-1,TRBV25-1,-,-,TGTGCCAGCAGTGAAACATGGAACACTGAAGCTTTCTTT,CASSETWNTEAFF
TRBJ1-2,TRBV25-1,-,-,TGTGCCAGCAGTGAAAATCGACACCATTCTGGCTACACCTTC,CASSENRHHSGYTF
TRBJ1-1,TRBV7-8,-,-,TGTGCCAGCAGCTTAGGGACAAACACTGAAGCTTTCTTT,CASSLGTNTEAFF
TRBJ1-5,TRBV13,-,-,TGTGCCAGCAGACTTACAGGGACCAATCAGCCCCAGCATTTT,CASRLTGTNQPQHF
TRBJ2-1,TRBV9,TRBD2,-,TGTGCCAGCAGCGTAGTTGGTGGGAGGGCGGATGAGCAGTTCTTC,CASSVVGGRADEQFF
TRBJ1-6,TRBV12-3/TRBV12-4,-,-,TGTGCCAGCTCCCCGCCCCTCCACTTT,CASSPPLHF
TRBJ2-2,TRBV19,TRBD1,few,TGTGCCAGTAGTGCTCGACAGGGGGCCGAGGAGCTGTTTTTT,CASSARQGAEELFF
TRBJ1-5,TRBV18,TRBD1,-,TGTGCCAGCTCACCACCGCCGGGACAGGGAACACCCGGAGACAATCAGCCCCAGCATTTT,CASSPPPGQGTPGDNQPQHF
TRBJ2-5,TRBV18,-,few,TGTGCCAGCTCAGGTGCGGACCAAGAGACCCAGTACTTC,CASSGADQETQYF
TRBJ1-1,TRBV5-1,-,-,TGCGCCAGCAGCTACCAGGGGAACGCTGAAGCTTTCTTT,CASSYQGNAEAFF
TRBJ1-5,TRBV6-1,TRBD1,-,TGTGCCAGCAGTGAAGGTCAGATGACAAGGGGACAGATGAATCAGCCCCAGCATTTT,CASSEGQMTRGQMNQPQHF
TRBJ1-1,TRBV10-3,-,few,TGTGCCATCAGTGACAGGGGTTTGGGGAACACTGAAGCTTTCTTT,CAISDRGLGNTEAFF
TRBJ2-7,TRBV7-8,-,-,TGTGCCAGCAGCCCTGGACAGTACGAGCAGTACTTC,CASSPGQYEQYF
TRBJ1-1,TRBV29-1,-,-,TGCAGCGTTGGTGGTACGACAACTCTGAACACTGAAGCTTTCTTT,CSVGGTTTLNTEAFF
TRBJ2-1,TRBV27,TRBD2,-,TGTGCCAGCAGACCCCAGCCCACTAGCGGCTACAATGAGCAGTTCTTC,CASRPQPTSGYNEQFF
TRBJ2-3,TRBV5-4,TRBD2,-,TGTGCCAGCTTAGCGGGAGGTTGGGCAGATACGCAGTATTTT,CASLAGGWADTQYF
TRBJ2-1,TRBV11-3,TRBD2,-,TGTGCCAGCAGCTTAGATTACCCGGGAGGCCCGCAGTTCTTC,CASSLDYPGGPQFF